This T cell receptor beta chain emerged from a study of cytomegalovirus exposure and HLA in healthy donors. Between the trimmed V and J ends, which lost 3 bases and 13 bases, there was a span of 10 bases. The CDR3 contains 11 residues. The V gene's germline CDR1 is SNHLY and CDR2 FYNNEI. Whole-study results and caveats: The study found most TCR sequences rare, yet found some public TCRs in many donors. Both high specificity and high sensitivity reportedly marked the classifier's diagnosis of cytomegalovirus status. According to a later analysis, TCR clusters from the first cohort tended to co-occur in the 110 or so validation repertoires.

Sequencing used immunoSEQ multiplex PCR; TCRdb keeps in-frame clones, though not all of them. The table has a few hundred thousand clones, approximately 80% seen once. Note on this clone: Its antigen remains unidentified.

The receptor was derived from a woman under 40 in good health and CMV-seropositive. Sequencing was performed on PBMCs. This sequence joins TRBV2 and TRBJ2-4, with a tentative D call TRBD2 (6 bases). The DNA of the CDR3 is TGTGCCAGCAGTGAGGAGGGAATGCAGTACTTC. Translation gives CASSEEGMQYF.